Each of the 24 T cell receptor beta chains below was sequenced from the same sample in a study of PD-1 blockade in classical Hodgkin lymphoma. Sequencing used immunoSEQ multiplex PCR; TCRdb keeps in-frame clones, though not all of them. The sample includes about 94,000 clones, 90% to 95% of them seen just once. Time point denoted: cycle 4 day 1 (C4D1), after 6 weeks of nivolumab. Every single patient, without exception, relapsed after autologous stem cell transplantation, and brentuximab vedotin exposure varied. The sequencing used peripheral blood mononuclear cells (PBMCs), collected before the fourth cycle of nivolumab. The receptors here all came from a human donor with classical Hodgkin lymphoma.

The rearrangement joins TRBV28 to TRBJ2-7; TRBD2 matches 7 bases. The CDR3 is 14 amino acids. The ends lost 4 bases at V and 2 bases at J; junction bases unmatched: 5. The germline V gene encodes CDR1 MDHEN and CDR2 SYDVKM. CDR3 residues: CASSSGTIPYEQYF. CDR3 DNA: TGTGCCAGCAGTTCCGGGACTATTCCCTACGAGCAGTACTTC.

The chain uses TRBV18 and TRBJ1-2, with 8 bases aligning to TRBD1. The CDR3 is 16 residues long. V was clipped by 3 bases and J by 2 bases; unmatched bases: 8. The V gene's germline CDR1 is KGHSH and CDR2 LQKENI. CDR3 in amino acids: CASSPNAGGWNYGYTF. The CDR3 nucleotides are TGTGCCAGCTCACCGAACGCAGGGGGCTGGAACTATGGCTACACCTTC.

J is TRBJ2-1 and V is TRBV4-1, with D possibly being TRBD2 (6 bases). V gave up 2 bases and J gave up 9 bases, with 11 bases separating them. The CDR3 extends over 13 amino acids. Germline V CDR1 and CDR2: MGHRA, YSYEKL. The CDR3 sequence is CASSQTGVSEQFF. The CDR3 DNA reads TGCGCCAGCAGCCAAACGGGAGTTAGTGAGCAGTTCTTC.

The gene calls are TRBV7-9 and TRBJ2-1; no clear D. The length of the CDR3 is 15 residues. V was pared by 3 bases and J by 9 bases, with 18 bases between. Germline CDR1 SEHNR, CDR2 FQNEAQ (reference sequence). The CDR3, as DNA: TGTGCCAGCAGCTTCGGAAGTCTCACGAGGCCTGAGCAGTTCTTC. Translating it yields CASSFGSLTRPEQFF.

The V and J genes are TRBV28 and TRBJ1-1; D is undetermined. The CDR3 consists of 14 residues. Trimming removed 1 base at V and 7 bases at J, with 13 bases between. The germline V gene encodes CDR1 MDHEN and CDR2 SYDVKM. This chain's CDR3 is CASSLLRPQVEAFF. DNA for the CDR3: TGTGCCAGCAGTTTATTACGGCCCCAGGTTGAAGCTTTCTTT.

The chain links TRBV4-1 to TRBJ2-1, with D possibly being TRBD2 (5 bases). The length of the CDR3 is 14 residues. The germline V gene encodes CDR1 MGHRA and CDR2 YSYEKL. Trimming stripped 5 bases from V and 5 bases from J, with 13 bases between. CDR3 sequence: CASSSGLGHNEQFF. Here the CDR3 DNA reads TGCGCCAGCAGCTCGGGATTAGGGCACAATGAGCAGTTCTTC.

J is TRBJ2-1 and V is TRBV11-1; 7 bases align to TRBD2. There are 15 residues in the CDR3. The germline V gene encodes CDR1 SGHAT and CDR2 FQDESV (reference sequence). V was clipped by 2 bases and J by 5 bases; unmatched bases: 6. The CDR3 bases are TGTGCCAGCAGCTTACGTAGCGGGCGAAACAATGAGCAGTTCTTC. Its protein product is CASSLRSGRNNEQFF. Full variable domain (rest looked up from reference TRBV11-1 and TRBJ2-1): EAEVAQSPRYKITEKSQAVAFWCDPISGHATLYWYRQILGQGPELLVQFQDESVVDDSQLPKDRFSAERLKGVDSTLKIQPAELGDSAMYLCASSLRSGRNNEQFFGPGTRLTVL.

The V gene is TRBV5-6, the J gene TRBJ2-4; TRBD1 might be the D (5 bases). Germline V gene data show CDR1 as SGHDT and CDR2 as YYEEEE. V shed 1 base and J shed 6 bases, with 8 bases lying between them. The CDR3 is made up of 13 amino acids. In DNA, the CDR3 is TGTGCCAGCAGCTTGATGCAGGGAAACATTCAGTACTTC. It is translated as CASSLMQGNIQYF. The full variable domain, with the rest looked up from reference TRBV5-6 and TRBJ2-4, is DAGVTQSPTHLIKTRGQQVTLRCSPKSGHDTVSWYQQALGQGPQFIFQYYEEEERQRGNFPDRFSGHQFPNYSSELNVNALLLGDSALYLCASSLMQGNIQYFGAGTRLSVL.

The chain links TRBV27 to TRBJ1-1; D call uncertain. Germline CDR1 is MNHEY and CDR2 is SMNVEV (reference sequence). The CDR3 covers 16 residues. V was pared by 2 bases and J by 0 bases, with 13 bases between. The CDR3 loop is CASSLEVGRLNTEAFF. DNA for the CDR3: TGTGCCAGCAGTTTAGAGGTGGGCAGGCTGAACACTGAAGCTTTCTTT.

This chain uses TRBV5-4 with TRBJ2-1; D might be TRBD2 (5 bases). Germline V gene lookup returns CDR1 SGHNT and CDR2 YYREEE (reference sequence). This CDR3 comprises 13 residues. The V end was cut by 1 base, the J end by 10 bases, with 12 bases between. The CDR3 coding sequence is TGTGCCAGCAGCTTGCACAGCGGCCCCGAGCAGTTCTTC. Translated: CASSLHSGPEQFF.

The chain has TRBV11-2 and TRBJ2-5; weak D call: TRBD2 (5 bases). V was shortened by 3 bases and J by 3 bases, with 8 bases between the two germline ends. This CDR3 spans 13 amino acids. Germline CDR1 SGHAT, CDR2 FQNNGV. Here the CDR3 DNA reads TGTGCCAGCAGCTTCCGGGGAGAAGAGACCCAGTACTTC. Protein product: CASSFRGEETQYF.

The rearrangement uses TRBV9 and TRBJ2-1; D tentatively reads TRBD1 or TRBD2 (7 bases each). Germline V gene data show CDR1 as SGDLS and CDR2 as YYNGEE. V was cut by 0 bases and J by 5 bases, with 15 bases left in between. The CDR3 has 16 amino acids. CDR3 sequence: CASSVDPGGGNNEQFF. The CDR3 DNA sequence: TGTGCCAGCAGCGTAGACCCAGGGGGAGGGAACAATGAGCAGTTCTTC.

This sequence joins TRBV5-1 and TRBJ2-7, with D maybe TRBD2 (5 bases). Germline V gene data show CDR1 as SGHRS and CDR2 as YFSETQ. V was cut by 2 bases and J by 6 bases, with 15 bases left in between. CDR3 length: 14 amino acids. The CDR3 nucleotides are TGCGCCAGCAGCTTAGGCGGAGGCCCCTCCGAGCAGTACTTC. Translating it yields CASSLGGGPSEQYF.

V gene TRBV28 combines with J gene TRBJ1-3; D gene ambiguous. Germline CDR1 and CDR2: MDHEN and SYDVKM. V was cut by 3 bases and J by 4 bases, with 7 bases left in between. The CDR3 has 13 amino acids. The CDR3 region has the DNA TGTGCCAGCAGTTTGGACTTAGGAAACACCATATATTTT. It encodes CASSLDLGNTIYF.

This chain uses TRBV29-1 with TRBJ1-5; TRBD1 might be the D (5 bases). The ends were cut back, 4 bases at V and 3 bases at J, with 10 bases in the middle. Germline loops: CDR1 SQVTM, CDR2 ANQGSEA. The CDR3 is 13 residues long. DNA for the CDR3: TGCAGCGTTGTACCAGGGTTCAATCAGCCCCAGCATTTT. As protein: CSVVPGFNQPQHF.

The V call is TRBV6-1, the J call TRBJ2-1; no clear D. The V end lost 3 bases, the J end lost 2 bases, and 11 bases lay between the germline ends. The CDR3 runs 15 residues. Looked up from germline, CDR1 is MNHNS and CDR2 is SASEGT. CDR3 sequence reads: CASSDIGNAYNEQFF. The CDR3 DNA reads TGTGCCAGCAGTGATATCGGTAACGCCTACAATGAGCAGTTCTTC.

This clone showed up just once. The chain employs TRBV6-6 and TRBJ2-3; D is perhaps TRBD1 (7 bases). The CDR3 runs 13 residues. V lost 2 bases to trimming and J lost 9 bases, with 12 bases between them. Germline lookup yields CDR1 MNHNY and CDR2 SVGAGI (reference sequence). This CDR3 reads CASSYDPGGTQYF. Here the CDR3 DNA reads TGTGCCAGCAGTTACGATCCAGGGGGGACGCAGTATTTT.

The V and J genes are TRBV5-1 and TRBJ1-2; 10 nucleotides align to TRBD1. V dropped 2 bases and J dropped 4; count of bases not matched to a gene: 2. This CDR3 contains 14 residues. The germline gives CDR1 SGHRS, CDR2 YFSETQ. CDR3 bases: TGCGCCAGCAGCTTTGGACAGGGGGTCTATGGCTACACCTTC. As protein: CASSFGQGVYGYTF.

V is TRBV11-2 and J is TRBJ2-1, with TRBD2 matching over 12 bases. V shed 3 bases and J 3 bases; nucleotides not matched to a gene: 3. The CDR3 has 16 residues. CDR1 is SGHAT, CDR2 FQNNGV, per germline. Here the CDR3 reads CASSFPSGRGYNEQFF. In nucleotides, the CDR3 is TGTGCCAGCAGCTTTCCTAGCGGGAGGGGCTACAATGAGCAGTTCTTC.

The chain carries TRBV6-1 and TRBJ2-2; 8 bases fit TRBD2. After removal of 4 bases from V and 4 bases from J, the junction contained 2 bases not matched to a gene. CDR1 and CDR2 from the germline V gene are MNHNS and SASEGT. This CDR3 has 14 amino acids. CDR3 sequence reads: CASSVSGSTGELFF. CDR3 DNA sequence: TGTGCCAGCAGTGTAAGCGGGAGCACCGGGGAGCTGTTTTTT.

This sequence joins TRBV9 and TRBJ2-1; 10 nucleotides match TRBD2. CDR1 is SGDLS and CDR2 is YYNGEE in the germline V gene. The CDR3 length is 16 residues. Losses at the gene ends were 0 bases for V and 2 bases for J; bases not matched to a gene: 2. The CDR3 region has the DNA TGTGCCAGCAGCGTAGGGACTAGCGGTACCTACAATGAGCAGTTCTTC. As protein: CASSVGTSGTYNEQFF.

The rearrangement joins TRBV5-6 to TRBJ2-7, with TRBD2 matching over 9 bases. The CDR3 totals 14 residues. Germline V CDR1 and CDR2: SGHDT, YYEEEE. Unmatched junction bases numbered 2, after V lost 2 bases and J lost 2 bases. In DNA, the CDR3 is TGTGCCAGCAGCTTTTTAGCGGGGGCCTACGAGCAGTACTTC. The encoded protein is CASSFLAGAYEQYF. Filled out from reference TRBV5-6 and TRBJ2-7, the complete variable domain reads DAGVTQSPTHLIKTRGQQVTLRCSPKSGHDTVSWYQQALGQGPQFIFQYYEEEERQRGNFPDRFSGHQFPNYSSELNVNALLLGDSALYLCASSFLAGAYEQYFGPGTRLTVT.

The genes are TRBV2 and TRBJ1-5; D unresolved. CDR1 and CDR2 from the germline V gene are SNHLY and FYNNEI. The CDR3 loop spans 13 amino acids. V gave up 6 bases and J gave up 1 base, with 7 bases separating them. The CDR3 DNA follows: TGTGCCAGCAGGGCGGACAGCAATCAGCCCCAGCATTTT. Translation gives CASRADSNQPQHF.

The chain links TRBV7-2 to TRBJ2-7, with D possibly TRBD2 on 6 matching bases. V was trimmed by 7 bases and J by 6 bases, leaving 19 bases between them. The CDR3 totals 14 residues. In germline, CDR1 is SGHTA, CDR2 FQGNSA. As DNA, the CDR3 is TGTGCCAGCACCCCCGTGGGGAGGCCAGGCGAGCAGTACTTC. Encoded protein: CASTPVGRPGEQYF.